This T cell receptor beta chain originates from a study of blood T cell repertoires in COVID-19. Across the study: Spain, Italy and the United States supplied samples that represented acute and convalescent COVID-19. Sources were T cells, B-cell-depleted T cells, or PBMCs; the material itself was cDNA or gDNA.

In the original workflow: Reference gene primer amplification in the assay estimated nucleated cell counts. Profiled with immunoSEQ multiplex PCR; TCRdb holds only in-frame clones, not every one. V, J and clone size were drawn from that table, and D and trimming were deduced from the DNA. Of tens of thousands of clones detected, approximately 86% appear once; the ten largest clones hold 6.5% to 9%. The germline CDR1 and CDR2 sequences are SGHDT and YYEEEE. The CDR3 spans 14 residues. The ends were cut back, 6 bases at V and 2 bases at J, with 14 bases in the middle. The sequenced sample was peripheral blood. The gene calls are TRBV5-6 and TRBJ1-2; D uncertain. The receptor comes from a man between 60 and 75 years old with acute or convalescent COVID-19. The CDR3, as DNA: TGTGCCAGCATCTACGGAGGTCGAAACTATGGCTACACCTTC. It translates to CASIYGGRNYGYTF.